These T cell receptor beta chains were read from a single sample in a study of cytomegalovirus exposure and HLA in healthy donors. Measured with immunoSEQ multiplex PCR; TCRdb has only the in-frame clones, and not every one. The sample carries approximately 260,000 clones, approximately 86% recorded once. Sequenced sample: PBMCs. All receptors derive from a woman under 30 in good health and CMV-seronegative. Both conserved end residues are part of each CDR3. Fields, in order: clone size, J gene, D gene, V gene, CDR3 protein, CDR3 DNA. The D gene is left open where the match is weak. Clone size is stated in some rows and not others, as once, few, many or a class when expanded.

clone_size: NA; j_call: TRBJ1-4; d_call: NA; v_call: TRBV5-6; cdr3_aa: CASSEQGRLATNEKLFF; cdr3_nt: TGTGCCAGCAGCGAACAGGGTAGGCTTGCAACTAATGAAAAACTGTTTTTT
clone_size: NA; j_call: TRBJ2-1; d_call: TRBD2; v_call: TRBV4-3; cdr3_aa: CASSQPLAGDYNEQFF; cdr3_nt: TGCGCCAGCAGCCAACCACTAGCGGGGGATTACAATGAGCAGTTCTTC
clone_size: NA; j_call: TRBJ2-7; d_call: TRBD2; v_call: TRBV28; cdr3_aa: CASRPPVVAGDQYF; cdr3_nt: TGTGCCAGCAGGCCTCCCGTGGTAGCGGGAGACCAGTACTTC
clone_size: NA; j_call: TRBJ1-4; d_call: NA; v_call: TRBV6-5; cdr3_aa: CASSYSWQGNEKLFF; cdr3_nt: TGTGCCAGCAGTTACTCGTGGCAGGGGAATGAAAAACTGTTTTTT
clone_size: NA; j_call: TRBJ1-1; d_call: TRBD1; v_call: TRBV29-1; cdr3_aa: CSVLPTGDTEAFF; cdr3_nt: TGCAGCGTTCTCCCGACAGGGGACACTGAAGCTTTCTTT
clone_size: NA; j_call: TRBJ1-2; d_call: NA; v_call: TRBV5-1; cdr3_aa: CASSSDGRVPRDYGYTF; cdr3_nt: TGCGCCAGCAGCTCAGACGGGCGGGTCCCCCGGGACTATGGCTACACCTTC
clone_size: NA; j_call: TRBJ2-2; d_call: NA; v_call: TRBV27; cdr3_aa: CASSRKPGNTGELFF; cdr3_nt: TGTGCCAGCAGTAGAAAGCCGGGGAACACCGGGGAGCTGTTTTTT
clone_size: few; j_call: TRBJ1-2; d_call: TRBD1; v_call: TRBV29-1; cdr3_aa: CSVEGQGAYGYTF; cdr3_nt: TGCAGCGTTGAAGGGCAGGGGGCCTATGGCTACACCTTC
clone_size: NA; j_call: TRBJ2-3; d_call: NA; v_call: TRBV6-6; cdr3_aa: CASSRTTDTQYF; cdr3_nt: TGTGCCAGCAGTCGGACAACAGATACGCAGTATTTT
clone_size: NA; j_call: TRBJ1-2; d_call: TRBD1; v_call: TRBV30; cdr3_aa: CAWRPDRDVGYTF; cdr3_nt: TGTGCCTGGAGACCTGACAGGGACGTTGGCTACACCTTC
clone_size: NA; j_call: TRBJ1-2; d_call: NA; v_call: TRBV13; cdr3_aa: CASSSFSGGRYGYTF; cdr3_nt: TGTGCCAGCAGCTCCTTTTCGGGAGGGCGGTATGGCTACACCTTC
clone_size: once; j_call: TRBJ1-1; d_call: TRBD1; v_call: TRBV7-2; cdr3_aa: CASSLEGAPGTEAFF; cdr3_nt: TGTGCCAGCAGCTTAGAGGGGGCGCCGGGCACTGAAGCTTTCTTT
clone_size: NA; j_call: TRBJ1-1; d_call: NA; v_call: TRBV7-2; cdr3_aa: CASSLTIDSEAFF; cdr3_nt: TGTGCCAGCAGCTTAACTATCGACAGTGAAGCTTTCTTT
clone_size: NA; j_call: TRBJ2-5; d_call: NA; v_call: TRBV23-1; cdr3_aa: CASSPNTGFQETQYF; cdr3_nt: TGCGCCAGCAGTCCCAATACGGGGTTCCAAGAGACCCAGTACTTC
clone_size: NA; j_call: TRBJ1-1; d_call: TRBD1; v_call: TRBV5-1; cdr3_aa: CASSLEQGAGTEAFF; cdr3_nt: TGCGCCAGCAGCTTGGAACAGGGGGCAGGAACTGAAGCTTTCTTT
clone_size: NA; j_call: TRBJ1-5; d_call: NA; v_call: TRBV27; cdr3_aa: CASTPLGHSGSNQPQHF; cdr3_nt: TGTGCCAGCACCCCCCTTGGCCACTCGGGAAGCAATCAGCCCCAGCATTTT
clone_size: NA; j_call: TRBJ2-7; d_call: TRBD2; v_call: TRBV5-1; cdr3_aa: CASSVGLAGRSYEQYF; cdr3_nt: TGCGCCAGCAGCGTCGGACTAGCGGGGCGGTCCTACGAGCAGTACTTC
clone_size: NA; j_call: TRBJ2-1; d_call: TRBD2; v_call: TRBV4-1; cdr3_aa: CASSQVPSGVDEQFF; cdr3_nt: TGCGCCAGCAGCCAAGTACCTAGCGGGGTAGATGAGCAGTTCTTC
clone_size: NA; j_call: TRBJ1-5; d_call: NA; v_call: TRBV27; cdr3_aa: CASSLSASAWSHQPQHF; cdr3_nt: TGTGCCAGCAGTTTAAGCGCGTCGGCCTGGAGCCATCAGCCCCAGCATTTT
clone_size: NA; j_call: TRBJ1-5; d_call: NA; v_call: TRBV7-8; cdr3_aa: CASSLALQDSNQPQHF; cdr3_nt: TGTGCCAGCAGCTTAGCTTTACAGGATAGCAATCAGCCCCAGCATTTT
clone_size: NA; j_call: TRBJ2-7; d_call: TRBD2; v_call: TRBV29-1; cdr3_aa: CSVEEGLASSYEQYF; cdr3_nt: TGCAGCGTTGAGGAGGGACTAGCGTCGTCCTACGAGCAGTACTTC
clone_size: NA; j_call: TRBJ2-1; d_call: NA; v_call: TRBV25-1; cdr3_aa: CASSGEAGRSYNEQFF; cdr3_nt: TGTGCCAGCAGTGGTGAAGCGGGCCGCTCCTACAATGAGCAGTTCTTC